This passage covers 3 T cell receptor beta chains from one sample sequenced in a study of CD8+ T cells in alopecia areata. Sample treatment: oral pan-JAK inhibitor, 5-10 mg twice daily. The authors extracted RNA and reverse transcribed it into cDNA as the sequencing template. TCRdb's table, derived via immunoSEQ multiplex PCR, lists solely in-frame clones and lacks some. The sample has about 180,000 clones, approximately 51% seen once. Sequenced here: CD8+ T cells sorted from blood, sampled between weeks 51 and 54, from a patient treated with tofacitinib. These receptors all come from a human donor with alopecia areata.

The chain employs TRBV14 and TRBJ2-7; D is possibly TRBD2 (7 bases). The CDR3 spans 16 residues. Germline CDR1 SGHDN, CDR2 FVKESK. With 5 bases removed from V and 0 bases from J, the gap between germline ends came to 17 bases. The CDR3 spells CASSSRRGASSYEQYF. The CDR3 coding sequence is TGTGCCAGCAGCTCCCGACGGGGGGCTAGCTCCTACGAGCAGTACTTC.

The chain joins TRBV13 to TRBJ2-7; 8 positions match TRBD1. CDR1 PRHDT and CDR2 FYEKMQ come from the germline V gene (reference sequence). The V segment lost 5 bases and the J segment 3 bases; nucleotides outside the gene matches: 3. This CDR3 has 13 amino acids. CDR3 nucleotide sequence: TGTGCCAGCAGCCCACAGGGGGGCTACGAGCAGTACTTC. Translation gives CASSPQGGYEQYF.

The CDR3 DNA sequence: TGTGCCAGCAGCTTGATGGGAGGCGGTCAGCCCCAGCATTTT. Amino acids: CASSLMGGGQPQHF. The chain links TRBV5-6 to TRBJ1-5; D call uncertain. This CDR3 region has 14 residues. V was pared by 1 base and J by 6 bases, with 11 bases between. Germline CDR1 SGHDT, CDR2 YYEEEE.